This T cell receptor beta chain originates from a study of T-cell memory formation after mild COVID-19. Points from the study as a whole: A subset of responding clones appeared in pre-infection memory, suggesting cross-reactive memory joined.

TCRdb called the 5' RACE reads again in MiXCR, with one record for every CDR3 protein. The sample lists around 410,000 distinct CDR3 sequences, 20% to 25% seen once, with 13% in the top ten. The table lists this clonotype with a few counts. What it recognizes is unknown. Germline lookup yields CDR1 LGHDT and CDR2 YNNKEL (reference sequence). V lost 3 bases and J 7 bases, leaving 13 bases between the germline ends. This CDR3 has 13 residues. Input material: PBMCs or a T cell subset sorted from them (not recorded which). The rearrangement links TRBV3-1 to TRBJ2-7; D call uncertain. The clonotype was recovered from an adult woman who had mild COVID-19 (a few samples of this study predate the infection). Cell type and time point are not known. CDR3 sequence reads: CASSQLPPGEQYF. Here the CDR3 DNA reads TGTGCCAGCAGCCAGTTGCCTCCGGGTGAGCAGTACTTC.